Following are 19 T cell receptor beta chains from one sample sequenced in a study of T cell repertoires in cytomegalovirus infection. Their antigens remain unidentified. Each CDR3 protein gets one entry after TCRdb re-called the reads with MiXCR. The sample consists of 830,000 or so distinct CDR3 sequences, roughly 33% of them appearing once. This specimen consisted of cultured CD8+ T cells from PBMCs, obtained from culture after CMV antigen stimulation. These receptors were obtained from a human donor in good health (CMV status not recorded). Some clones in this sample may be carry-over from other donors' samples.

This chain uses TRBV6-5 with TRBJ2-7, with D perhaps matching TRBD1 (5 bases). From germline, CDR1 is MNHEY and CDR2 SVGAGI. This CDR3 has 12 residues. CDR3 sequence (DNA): TGTTCACGGGCAGGGCCCACCTACGAGCAGTACTTC. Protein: CSRAGPTYEQYF.

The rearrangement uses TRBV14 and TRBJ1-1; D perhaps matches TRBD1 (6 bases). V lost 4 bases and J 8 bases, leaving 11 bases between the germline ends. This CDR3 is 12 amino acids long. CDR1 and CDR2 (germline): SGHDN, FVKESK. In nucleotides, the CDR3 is TGTGCCAGCAGCCTTCGGGGGCAAGAAGCTTTCTTT. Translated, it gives CASSLRGQEAFF.

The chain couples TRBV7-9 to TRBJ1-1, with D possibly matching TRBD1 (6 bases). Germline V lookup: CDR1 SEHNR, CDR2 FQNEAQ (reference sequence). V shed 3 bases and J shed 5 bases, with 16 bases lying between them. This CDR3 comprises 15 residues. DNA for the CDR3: TGTGCCAGCAGCTTCGGCAGGGGCTTAAATACTGAAGCTTTCTTT. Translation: CASSFGRGLNTEAFF.

In DNA, the CDR3 is TGCAGTGTTCTACAGGGTTTTATAGGTTTCCAAACTGAAGCTTTCTTT. Translation gives CSVLQGFIGFQTEAFF. V and J are TRBV20-1 and TRBJ1-1, with D possibly being TRBD1 (6 bases). CDR3 length equals 16 residues. V was trimmed by 7 bases and J by 5 bases, leaving 26 bases between them. CDR1 DFQATT and CDR2 SNEGSKA come from the germline V gene (reference sequence).

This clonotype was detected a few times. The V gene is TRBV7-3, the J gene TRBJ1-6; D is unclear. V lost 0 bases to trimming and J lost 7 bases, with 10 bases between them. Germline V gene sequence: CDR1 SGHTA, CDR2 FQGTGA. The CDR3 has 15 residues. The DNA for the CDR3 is TGTGCCAGCAGCTTAACGTTAAGTCAGAATTCACCCCTCCACTTT. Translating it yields CASSLTLSQNSPLHF.

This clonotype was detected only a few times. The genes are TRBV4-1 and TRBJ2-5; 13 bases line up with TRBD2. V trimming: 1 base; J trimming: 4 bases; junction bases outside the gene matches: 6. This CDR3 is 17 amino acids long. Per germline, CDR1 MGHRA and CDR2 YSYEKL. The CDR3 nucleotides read TGCGCCAGCAGCCAAGCTGGACTAGCGGGGGCCCTAGAGACCCAGTACTTC. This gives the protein CASSQAGLAGALETQYF.

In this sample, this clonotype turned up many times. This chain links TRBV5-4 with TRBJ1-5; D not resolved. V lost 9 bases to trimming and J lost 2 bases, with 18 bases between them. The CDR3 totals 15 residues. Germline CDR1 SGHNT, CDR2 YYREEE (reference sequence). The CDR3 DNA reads TGTGCCAACTGTGCGGCACTCCGGGGCAATCAGCCCCAGCATTTT. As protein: CANCAALRGNQPQHF.

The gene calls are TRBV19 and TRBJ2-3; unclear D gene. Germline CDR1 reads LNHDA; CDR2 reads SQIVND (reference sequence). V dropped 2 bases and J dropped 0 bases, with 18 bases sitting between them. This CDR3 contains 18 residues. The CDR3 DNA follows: TGTGCCAGTAGTATACCCCGCCACATGGCCTCTAGCACAGATACGCAGTATTTT. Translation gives CASSIPRHMASSTDTQYF.

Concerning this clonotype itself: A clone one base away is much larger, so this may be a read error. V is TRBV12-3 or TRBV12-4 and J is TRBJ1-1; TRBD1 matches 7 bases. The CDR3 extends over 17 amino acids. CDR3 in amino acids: CASSFNPGGQGGAETFF. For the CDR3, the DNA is TGTGCCAGCAGCTTTAACCCCGGGGGCCAGGGGGGAGCTGAAACTTTCTTT.

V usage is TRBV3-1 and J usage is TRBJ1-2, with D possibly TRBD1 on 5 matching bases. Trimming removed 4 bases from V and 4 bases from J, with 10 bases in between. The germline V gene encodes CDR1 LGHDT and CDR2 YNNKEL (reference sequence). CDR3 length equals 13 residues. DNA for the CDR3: TGTGCCAGCAGCCCCCCGGGGACCTATGGCTACACCTTC. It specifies CASSPPGTYGYTF.

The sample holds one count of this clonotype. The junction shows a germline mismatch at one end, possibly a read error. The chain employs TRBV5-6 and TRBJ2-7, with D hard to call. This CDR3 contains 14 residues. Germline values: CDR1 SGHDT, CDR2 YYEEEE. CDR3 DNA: TGTGCCGGCAGCTTGTCTTTTGCGGCGTTCGAGCAGTACTTC. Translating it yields CAGSLSFAAFEQYF.

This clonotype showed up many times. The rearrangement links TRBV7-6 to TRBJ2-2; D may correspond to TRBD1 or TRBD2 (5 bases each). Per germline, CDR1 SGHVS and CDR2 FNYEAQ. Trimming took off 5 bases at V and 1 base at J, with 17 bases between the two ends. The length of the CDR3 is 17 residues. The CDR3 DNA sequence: TGTGCCAGCAGCGACCTTCCACGGGGCGTGAACACCGGGGAGCTGTTTTTT. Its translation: CASSDLPRGVNTGELFF.

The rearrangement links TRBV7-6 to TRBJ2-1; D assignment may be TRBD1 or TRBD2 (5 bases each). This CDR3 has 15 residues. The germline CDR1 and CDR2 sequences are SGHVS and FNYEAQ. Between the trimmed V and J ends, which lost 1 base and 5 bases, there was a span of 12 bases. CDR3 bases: TGTGCCAGCAGCTTAGGTTGGGGGACGGACAATGAGCAGTTCTTC. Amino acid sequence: CASSLGWGTDNEQFF.

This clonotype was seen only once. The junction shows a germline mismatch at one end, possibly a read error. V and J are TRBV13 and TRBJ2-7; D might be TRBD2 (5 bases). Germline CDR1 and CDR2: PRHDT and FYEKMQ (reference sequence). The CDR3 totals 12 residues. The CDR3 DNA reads TGTGTCAGCAGCCGAGGAGGCTACGAGCAGTACTTC. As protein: CVSSRGGYEQYF.

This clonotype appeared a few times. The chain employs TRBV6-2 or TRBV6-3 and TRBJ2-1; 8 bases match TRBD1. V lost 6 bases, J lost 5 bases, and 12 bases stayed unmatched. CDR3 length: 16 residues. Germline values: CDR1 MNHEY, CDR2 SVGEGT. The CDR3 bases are TGTGCCAGCAGCTGGTTACCGGGACAGGCGGACAATGAGCAGTTCTTC. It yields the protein CASSWLPGQADNEQFF.

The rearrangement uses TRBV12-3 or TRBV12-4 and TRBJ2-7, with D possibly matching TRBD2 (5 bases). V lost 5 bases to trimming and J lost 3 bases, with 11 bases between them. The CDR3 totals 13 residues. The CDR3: CASSPEGDYEQYF. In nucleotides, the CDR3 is TGTGCCAGCAGTCCCGAGGGAGACTACGAGCAGTACTTC.

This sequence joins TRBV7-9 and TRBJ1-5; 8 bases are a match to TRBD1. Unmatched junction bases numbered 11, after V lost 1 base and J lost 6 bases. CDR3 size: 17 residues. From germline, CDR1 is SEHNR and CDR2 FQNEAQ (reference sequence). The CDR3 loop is CASSLGGTGLPTQPQHF. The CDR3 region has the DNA TGTGCCAGCAGCTTAGGCGGGACAGGCCTCCCTACTCAGCCCCAGCATTTT.

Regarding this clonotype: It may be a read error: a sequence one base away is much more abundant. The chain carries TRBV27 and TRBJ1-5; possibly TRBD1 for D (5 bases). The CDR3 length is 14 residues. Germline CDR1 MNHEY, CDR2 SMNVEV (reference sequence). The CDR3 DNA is TGTGTCAGCAGTCCCGGGACTTACAATCAGCCCCAGCATTTT. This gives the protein CVSSPGTYNQPQHF.

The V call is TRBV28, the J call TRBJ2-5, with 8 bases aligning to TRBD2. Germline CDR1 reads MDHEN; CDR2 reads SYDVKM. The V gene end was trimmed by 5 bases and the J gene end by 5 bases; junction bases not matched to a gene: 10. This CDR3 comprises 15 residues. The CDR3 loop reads CASSPGTSRVETQYF. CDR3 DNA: TGTGCCAGCAGTCCCGGGACTAGTAGAGTCGAGACCCAGTACTTC.